These 29 T cell receptor beta chains came from one sample sequenced in a study of T cells in Graves' hyperthyroidism and ophthalmopathy. RNA transcripts gave rise to amplified TCR beta CDR3 regions. When the TCR CDR3 underwent first-round RT-PCR, the HTBI primer set was used. TCRdb recomputed calls from the multiplex PCR reads with MiXCR, one row per CDR3 protein. The sample lists nearly 600,000 distinct CDR3 sequences, approximately 15% occurring once. Material: blood. The receptors shown here come from a woman aged 25 to 39 with Graves' hyperthyroidism that later progressed to Graves' ophthalmopathy.

This clonotype has at least ten counts. CDR3 nucleotides: TGTGCCAGCCCCACCCGACTAGCGGGGGACAATGAGCAGTTCTTC. It yields the protein CASPTRLAGDNEQFF. The V and J genes are TRBV6-2 or TRBV6-3 and TRBJ2-1; 12 nucleotides align to TRBD2. The CDR3 is 15 amino acids. Per the germline V gene, CDR1 is MNHEY and CDR2 is SVGEGT. V lost 8 bases to trimming and J lost 5 bases; unmatched junction nucleotides: 7.

This clonotype was detected many times. This chain uses TRBV6-1 with TRBJ1-1, with D unclear. Per germline, CDR1 MNHNS and CDR2 SASEGT. The ends were cut back, 6 bases at V and 4 bases at J, with 21 bases in the middle. The CDR3 is 16 amino acids. DNA for the CDR3: TGTGCCAGCAGCCAGGCAGGTGACCCTATGGTCACTGAAGCTTTCTTT. Translation: CASSQAGDPMVTEAFF.

This clonotype occurred many times. The CDR3 DNA is TGTGCCAGCAGTATTGGACCAAGGGCCTACGAGCAGTACTTC. Its protein is CASSIGPRAYEQYF. The rearrangement joins TRBV27 to TRBJ2-7; D gene ambiguous. CDR3 length equals 14 residues. Germline V gives CDR1 MNHEY, CDR2 SMNVEV (reference sequence). V lost 5 bases and J lost 2, with 13 bases in between.

The chain combines TRBV18 with TRBJ2-7, with 7 bases fitting TRBD1. CDR3 length equals 16 residues. In germline, CDR1 is KGHSH, CDR2 LQKENI. The trim removed 3 bases at V and 0 bases at J, leaving 8 bases unmatched. The CDR3 loop is CASSPQARDSSYEQYF. CDR3 nucleotide sequence: TGTGCCAGCTCACCTCAAGCTAGGGACAGCTCCTACGAGCAGTACTTC.

As concerns this clonotype: A much larger clone is a single base away; this may be a read error. The V and J genes are TRBV30 and TRBJ2-5, with D tentatively TRBD2 (6 bases). Trimming left V 3 bases short and J 4 bases short, with 12 bases between. CDR1 and CDR2 (germline): GTSNPN, SVGIG (reference sequence). The CDR3 totals 13 residues. CDR3 DNA sequence: TGTGCCTGGAGAAAGGCGGGGCGAGAGACCCAGTACTTC. Its protein is CAWRKAGRETQYF.

This clonotype has at least ten counts. The chain carries TRBV20-1 and TRBJ1-2; no clear D gene. Per germline, CDR1 DFQATT and CDR2 SNEGSKA (reference sequence). Deletions cut 2 bases from V and 4 bases from J, with 5 bases between. The CDR3 runs 11 residues. CDR3 sequence reads: CSARPSYGYTF. The CDR3 DNA reads as TGCAGTGCTAGACCCAGCTATGGCTACACCTTC.

The rearrangement links TRBV15 to TRBJ1-1; D not certain. This CDR3 is 14 amino acids long. CDR1 and CDR2 from the germline V gene are LNHNV and YYDKDF (reference sequence). The V end was cut by 0 bases, the J end by 7 bases, with 12 bases between. Here the CDR3 reads CATSRDTGTGEAFF. DNA for the CDR3: TGTGCCACCAGCAGAGATACCGGAACCGGTGAAGCTTTCTTT.

Many counts were recorded for this clonotype. V is TRBV28 and J is TRBJ2-7; D might be TRBD1 or TRBD2, each matching 6 bases. Trimming pared 4 bases from V and 3 bases from J, leaving 13 bases between. The CDR3 loop spans 14 amino acids. The germline CDR1 and CDR2 sequences are MDHEN and SYDVKM. CDR3 nucleotide sequence: TGTGCCAGCAGTTCCCCCGGGGGCTACTACGAGCAGTACTTC. This encodes CASSSPGGYYEQYF.

This clonotype has ten or more counts. This rearrangement joins TRBV12-3 or TRBV12-4 to TRBJ1-2; D may be TRBD1 (5 bases). V gave up 7 bases and J gave up 2 bases, with 11 bases separating them. The CDR3 is 13 amino acids. The CDR3 region is CASTQQENYGYTF. For the CDR3, the DNA is TGTGCCAGCACCCAACAGGAAAACTATGGCTACACCTTC.

As concerns this clonotype: A single base separates this from a much larger clone, so it may be a read error. V gene TRBV6-2 or TRBV6-3 combines with J gene TRBJ2-2, with D tentatively TRBD2 (6 bases). CDR1 and CDR2 (germline): MNHEY, SVGEGT. There are 13 residues in the CDR3. Here the CDR3 DNA reads TGTGCCAGCAGGGAGGGCCAGACCGGGGGGCTGTTTTTT. This codes for CASREGQTGGLFF.

This clonotype was detected many times. This chain's CDR3 is CASSYSSNNEQFF. The CDR3 DNA sequence: TGTGCCAGCAGTTACTCGTCGAACAATGAGCAGTTCTTC. The V gene is TRBV6-2 or TRBV6-3, the J gene TRBJ2-1; D is uncertain. The CDR3 is made up of 13 amino acids. Germline V gene data show CDR1 as MNHEY and CDR2 as SVGEGT. V was pared by 0 bases and J by 5 bases, with 5 bases between.

This clonotype was found many times. The rearrangement uses TRBV7-8 and TRBJ2-1, with 12 bases fitting TRBD2. V lost 5 bases to trimming and J lost 0 bases; unmatched junction nucleotides: 11. CDR1 is SGHVS, CDR2 FQNEAQ, per germline. The length of the CDR3 is 19 residues. The CDR3: CASSVGTSGLGSSYNEQFF. For the CDR3, the DNA is TGTGCCAGCAGCGTAGGGACTAGCGGGCTGGGTAGCTCCTACAATGAGCAGTTCTTC.

The table lists this clonotype with a few counts. The J gene is TRBJ1-6, the V gene TRBV14; no reliable D call. Germline V gives CDR1 SGHDN, CDR2 FVKESK. The V end was cut by 3 bases, the J end by 9 bases, with 6 bases between. The CDR3 is made up of 12 amino acids. CDR3 nucleotides: TGTGCCAGCAGCCAGATGGGTTCACCCCTCCACTTT. This codes for CASSQMGSPLHF.

About this clonotype itself: This clone may be a read error of a much larger clone one base away. The rearrangement links TRBV27 to TRBJ2-1; the match to TRBD2 covers 12 bases. Germline V gives CDR1 MNHEY, CDR2 SMNVEV (reference sequence). CDR3 size: 16 residues. CDR3 region: CASSLAGGTSYNEQCF. The CDR3 DNA follows: TGTGCCAGCAGTCTAGCGGGAGGGACCTCCTACAATGAGCAGTGCTTC.

This clonotype was seen a few times. V and J are TRBV19 and TRBJ2-3; 7 positions match TRBD2. The CDR3 is 15 amino acids. Germline CDR1 is LNHDA and CDR2 is SQIVND (reference sequence). V dropped 5 bases and J dropped 4; count of bases not matched to a gene: 9. In DNA, the CDR3 is TGTGCCAGTAGTGTGACTAGCATTGAGGCAGATACGCAGTATTTT. This gives the protein CASSVTSIEADTQYF.

With respect to this clonotype: This sequence may be a read error, since a much larger clone differs from it by one base. The chain uses TRBV27 and TRBJ2-3, with TRBD1 matching over 10 bases. There are 13 residues in the CDR3. In germline, CDR1 is MNHEY, CDR2 SMNVEV (reference sequence). V lost 6 bases to trimming and J lost 8 bases; unmatched junction nucleotides: 5. This chain's CDR3 is CASRTGGPGTQYF. The CDR3, as DNA: TGTGCCAGCAGGACAGGGGGCCCAGGTACGCAGTATTTT.

This clonotype was counted at least ten times. This chain uses TRBV19 with TRBJ2-1, with a tentative D call TRBD2 (6 bases). CDR3 size: 14 residues. The germline gives CDR1 LNHDA, CDR2 SQIVND (reference sequence). V lost 1 base and J 7 bases, leaving 11 bases between the germline ends. For the CDR3, the DNA is TGTGCCAGTAGTATAGGTTTCCGGGGGAATGAGCAGTTCTTC. This translates into CASSIGFRGNEQFF.

This clonotype was recorded at least ten times. The V gene is TRBV11-1, the J gene TRBJ2-7; D might be TRBD1 (5 bases). The V gene lost 2 bases and the J gene lost 3 bases, with 11 bases spanning the gap. This CDR3 region has 14 residues. Per the germline V gene, CDR1 is SGHAT and CDR2 is FQDESV (reference sequence). CDR3 loop: CASSLRGPLYEQYF. The CDR3 nucleotides read TGTGCCAGCAGCTTAAGGGGCCCGCTCTACGAGCAGTACTTC.

The J gene is TRBJ1-1, the V gene TRBV6-1; D is unclear. V was pared by 5 bases and J by 5 bases, with 18 bases between. From germline, CDR1 is MNHNS and CDR2 SASEGT. The CDR3 covers 15 residues. The DNA of the CDR3 is TGTGCCAGCAGTACACCCCAAGGAGTCGGAACTGAAGCTTTCTTT. This encodes CASSTPQGVGTEAFF.

This clonotype has a count of ten or more. The chain couples TRBV6-1 to TRBJ1-4; perhaps TRBD1 as D (6 bases). The ends were cut back, 5 bases at V and 4 bases at J, with 17 bases in the middle. The germline gives CDR1 MNHNS, CDR2 SASEGT. This CDR3 has 16 residues. CDR3 region: CASSFLTGPDNEKLFF. The DNA for the CDR3 is TGTGCCAGCAGTTTCCTAACAGGGCCGGATAATGAAAAACTGTTTTTT.

With regard to this clonotype: A read error is possible here, since a much larger clone lies one base away. The V call is TRBV12-3 or TRBV12-4, the J call TRBJ2-3, with TRBD2 identical over 7 bases. The CDR3 consists of 15 residues. With V trimmed by 8 bases and J by 4 bases, 12 bases remained unmatched. This CDR3 is CASGPRGLSSDTQYF. The DNA of the CDR3 is TGTGCCAGCGGTCCGAGGGGACTATCGTCAGATACGCAGTATTTT.

This clonotype was detected only a few times. The chain links TRBV4-1 to TRBJ1-1; D possibly corresponds to TRBD1 (5 bases). The V end lost 0 bases, the J end lost 6 bases, and 11 bases lay between the germline ends. The germline gives CDR1 MGHRA, CDR2 YSYEKL. The CDR3 spans 14 residues. The CDR3 reads CASSQEIRQPEAFF. CDR3 coding DNA: TGCGCCAGCAGCCAAGAAATTCGACAGCCTGAAGCTTTCTTT.

This clonotype was detected only a few times. V gene TRBV20-1 combines with J gene TRBJ2-2; D possibly corresponds to TRBD1 (6 bases). Germline V lookup: CDR1 DFQATT, CDR2 SNEGSKA (reference sequence). Between the trimmed V and J ends, which lost 6 bases and 2 bases, there was a span of 16 bases. The CDR3 has 15 residues. CDR3 region: CSARGWRSNTGELFF. The CDR3 DNA reads TGCAGTGCAAGGGGGTGGAGATCAAACACCGGGGAGCTGTTTTTT.

This clonotype was recorded a few times. V usage is TRBV19 and J usage is TRBJ2-3; D remains ambiguous. Trimming took off 4 bases at V and 4 bases at J, with 18 bases between the two ends. This CDR3 is built from 16 residues. Per germline, CDR1 LNHDA and CDR2 SQIVND (reference sequence). CDR3 in amino acids: CASSTPGQSSSDTQYF. CDR3 DNA: TGTGCCAGTAGTACCCCCGGGCAGTCTTCTTCAGATACGCAGTATTTT.

This clonotype came up many times. The chain has TRBV30 and TRBJ1-6; D may be TRBD1 (5 bases). The V gene's germline CDR1 is GTSNPN and CDR2 SVGIG (reference sequence). The CDR3 spans 12 residues. V was shortened by 3 bases and J by 10 bases, with 10 bases between the two germline ends. The CDR3 spells CAWRGVGSPLHF. Written as DNA, the CDR3 is TGTGCCTGGAGAGGGGTTGGATCACCCCTCCACTTT. Full variable domain (rest looked up from reference TRBV30 and TRBJ1-6): SQTIHQWPATLVQPVGSPLSLECTVEGTSNPNLYWYRQAAGRGLQLLFYSVGIGQISSEVPQNLSASRPQDRQFILSSKKLLLSDSGFYLCAWRGVGSPLHFGNGTRLTVT.

This clonotype has ten or more counts. V usage is TRBV6-2 or TRBV6-3 and J usage is TRBJ1-1, with a possible D match to TRBD1 (6 bases). The germline CDR1 and CDR2 sequences are MNHEY and SVGEGT. V was cut by 6 bases and J by 8 bases, with 22 bases left in between. The CDR3 has 15 amino acids. The CDR3 sequence: CASSLSLGGNREAFF. DNA of the CDR3: TGTGCCAGCAGCTTATCCTTGGGGGGCAACAGAGAAGCTTTCTTT.

Many counts were recorded for this clonotype. The V call is TRBV28, the J call TRBJ1-1, with TRBD1 matching 7 bases. V trimming: 7 bases; J trimming: 0 bases; junction bases outside the gene matches: 8. The CDR3 has 15 residues. Germline V gene lookup returns CDR1 MDHEN and CDR2 SYDVKM. CDR3 DNA: TGTGCCAGCACCCTCCCGGGACAGATGAACACTGAAGCTTTCTTT. This translates into CASTLPGQMNTEAFF.

This clonotype was counted many times. The chain combines TRBV29-1 with TRBJ2-1; D uncertain. There are 16 residues in the CDR3. Germline-derived CDR1 and CDR2 are SQVTM and ANQGSEA. Deletions cut 7 bases from V and 6 bases from J, with 25 bases between. The DNA of the CDR3 is TGCAGCGCAACTCCATTAGGGCAGCCAGAGTTCAATGAGCAGTTCTTC. Translated: CSATPLGQPEFNEQFF.

At least ten counts were recorded for this clonotype. The chain combines TRBV12-3 or TRBV12-4 with TRBJ2-3; D not resolved. Trimming took 9 bases from V and 6 from J, leaving 10 bases between them. This CDR3 spans 11 amino acids. CDR3 in amino acids: CASYIPDTQYF. The CDR3 DNA reads TGTGCCAGTTATATTCCCGATACGCAGTATTTT.